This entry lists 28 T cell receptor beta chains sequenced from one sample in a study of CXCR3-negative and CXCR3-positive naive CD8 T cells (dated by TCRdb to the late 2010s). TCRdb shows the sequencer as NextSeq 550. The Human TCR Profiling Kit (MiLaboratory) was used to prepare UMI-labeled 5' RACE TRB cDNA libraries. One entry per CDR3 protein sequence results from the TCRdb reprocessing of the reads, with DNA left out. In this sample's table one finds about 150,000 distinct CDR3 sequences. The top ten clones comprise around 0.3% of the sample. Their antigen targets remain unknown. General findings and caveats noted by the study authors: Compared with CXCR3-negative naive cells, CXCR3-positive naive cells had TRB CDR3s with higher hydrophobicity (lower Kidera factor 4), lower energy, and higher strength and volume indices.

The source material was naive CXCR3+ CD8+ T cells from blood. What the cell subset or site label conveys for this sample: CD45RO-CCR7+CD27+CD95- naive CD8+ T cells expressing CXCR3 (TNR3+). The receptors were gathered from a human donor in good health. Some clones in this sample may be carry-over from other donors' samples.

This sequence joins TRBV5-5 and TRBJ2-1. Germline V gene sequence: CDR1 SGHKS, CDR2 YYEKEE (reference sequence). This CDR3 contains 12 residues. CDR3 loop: CASSLGFDEQFF.

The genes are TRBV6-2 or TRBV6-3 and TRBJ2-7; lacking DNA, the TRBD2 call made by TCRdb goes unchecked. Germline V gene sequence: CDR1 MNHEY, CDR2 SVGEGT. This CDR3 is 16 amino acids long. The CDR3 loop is CASSYASGRSSYEQYF.

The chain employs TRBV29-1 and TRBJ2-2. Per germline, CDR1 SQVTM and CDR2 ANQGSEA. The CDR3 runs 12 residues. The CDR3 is CSVTGDTGELFF.

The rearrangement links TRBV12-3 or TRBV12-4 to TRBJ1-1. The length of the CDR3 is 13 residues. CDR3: CASSLQEITEAFF.

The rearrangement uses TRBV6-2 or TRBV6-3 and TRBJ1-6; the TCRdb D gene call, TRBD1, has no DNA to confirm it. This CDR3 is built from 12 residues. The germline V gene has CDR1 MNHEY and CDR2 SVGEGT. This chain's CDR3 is CASSRTGEPLHF.

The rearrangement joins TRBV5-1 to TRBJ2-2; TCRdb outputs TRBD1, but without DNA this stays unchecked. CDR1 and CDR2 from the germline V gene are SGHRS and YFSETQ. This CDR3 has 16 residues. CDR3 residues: CASSSGQGGPTRELFF.

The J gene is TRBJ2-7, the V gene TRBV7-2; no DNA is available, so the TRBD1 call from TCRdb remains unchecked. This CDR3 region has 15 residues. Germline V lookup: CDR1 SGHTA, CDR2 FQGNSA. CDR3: CASSPVPGQGATQYF. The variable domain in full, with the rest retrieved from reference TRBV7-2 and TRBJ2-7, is GAGVSQSPSNKVTEKGKDVELRCDPISGHTALYWYRQSLGQGLEFLIYFQGNSAPDKSGLPSDRFSAERTGGSVSTLTIQRTQQEDSAVYLCASSPVPGQGATQYFGPGTRLTVT.

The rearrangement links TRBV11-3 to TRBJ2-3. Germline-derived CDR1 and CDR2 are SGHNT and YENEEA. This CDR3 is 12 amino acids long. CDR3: CASSPLADTQYF.

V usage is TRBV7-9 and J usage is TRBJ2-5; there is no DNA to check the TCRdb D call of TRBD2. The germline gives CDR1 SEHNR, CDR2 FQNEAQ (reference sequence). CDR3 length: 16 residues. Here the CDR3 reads CASSPSLAALEETQYF.

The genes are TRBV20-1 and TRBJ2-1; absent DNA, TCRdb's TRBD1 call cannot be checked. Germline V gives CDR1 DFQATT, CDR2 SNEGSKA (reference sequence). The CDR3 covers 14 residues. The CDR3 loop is CSANVGGKENEQFF.

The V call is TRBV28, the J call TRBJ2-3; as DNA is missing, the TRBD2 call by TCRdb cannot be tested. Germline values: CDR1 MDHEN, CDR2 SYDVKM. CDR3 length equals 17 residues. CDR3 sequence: CASTLRRDYQDTDTQYF.

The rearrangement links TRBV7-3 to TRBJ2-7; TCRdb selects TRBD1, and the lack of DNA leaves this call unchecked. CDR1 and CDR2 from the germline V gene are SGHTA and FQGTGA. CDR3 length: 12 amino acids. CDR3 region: CASSSGRHEQYF.

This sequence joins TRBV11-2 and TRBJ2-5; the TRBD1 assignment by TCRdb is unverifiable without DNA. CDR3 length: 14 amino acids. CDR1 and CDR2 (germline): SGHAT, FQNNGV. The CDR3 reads CASSWAGGGETQYF. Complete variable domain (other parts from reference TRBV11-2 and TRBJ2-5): EAGVAQSPRYKIIEKRQSVAFWCNPISGHATLYWYQQILGQGPKLLIQFQNNGVVDDSQLPKDRFSAERLKGVDSTLKIQPAKLEDSAVYLCASSWAGGGETQYFGPGTRLLVL.

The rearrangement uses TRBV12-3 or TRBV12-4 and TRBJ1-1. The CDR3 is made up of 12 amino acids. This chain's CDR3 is CASSLNGPGAFF.

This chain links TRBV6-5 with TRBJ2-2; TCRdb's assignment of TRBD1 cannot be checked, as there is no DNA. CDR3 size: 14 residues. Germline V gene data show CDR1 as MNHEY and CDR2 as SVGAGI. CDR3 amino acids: CASTWGPYTGELFF.

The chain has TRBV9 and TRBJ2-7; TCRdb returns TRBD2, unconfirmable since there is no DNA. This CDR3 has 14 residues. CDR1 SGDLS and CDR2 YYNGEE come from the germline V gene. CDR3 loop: CASSVGTSQNEQYF.

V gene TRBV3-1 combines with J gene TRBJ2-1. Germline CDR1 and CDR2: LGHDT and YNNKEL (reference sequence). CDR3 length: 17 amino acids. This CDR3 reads CASSQDLASAFYNEQFF.

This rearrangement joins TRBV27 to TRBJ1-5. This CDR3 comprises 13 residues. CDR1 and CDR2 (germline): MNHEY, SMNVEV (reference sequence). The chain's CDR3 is CASSSYQDQPQHF.

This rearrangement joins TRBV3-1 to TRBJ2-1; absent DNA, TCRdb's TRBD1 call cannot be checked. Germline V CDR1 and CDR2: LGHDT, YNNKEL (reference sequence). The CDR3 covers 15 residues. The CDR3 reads CASSQETLQGTEQFF.

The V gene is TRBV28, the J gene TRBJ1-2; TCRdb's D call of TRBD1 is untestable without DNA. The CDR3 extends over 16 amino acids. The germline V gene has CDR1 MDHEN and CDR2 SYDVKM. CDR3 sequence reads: CAGSLVSEGTGDGYTF.

The CDR3: CSVRTENTYGYTF. The chain employs TRBV29-1 and TRBJ1-2. Germline lookup yields CDR1 SQVTM and CDR2 ANQGSEA. The length of the CDR3 is 13 residues. The whole variable domain, filled in from reference TRBV29-1 and TRBJ1-2, reads SAVISQKPSRDICQRGTSLTIQCQVDSQVTMMFWYRQQPGQSLTLIATANQGSEATYESGFVIDKFPISRPNLTFSTLTVSNMSPEDSSIYLCSVRTENTYGYTFGSGTRLTVV.

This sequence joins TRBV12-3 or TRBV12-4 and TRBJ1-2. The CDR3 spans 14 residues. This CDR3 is CASSLGQWNYGYTF.

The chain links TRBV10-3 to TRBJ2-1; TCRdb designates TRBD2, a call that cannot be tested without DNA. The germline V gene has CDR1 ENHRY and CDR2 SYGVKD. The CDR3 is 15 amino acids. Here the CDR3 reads CAISIGPESGYEQFF.

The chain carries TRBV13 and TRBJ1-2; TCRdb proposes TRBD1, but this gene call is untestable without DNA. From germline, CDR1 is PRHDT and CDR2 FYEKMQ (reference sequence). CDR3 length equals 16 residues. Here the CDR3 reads CASSLRSDRAGVGYTF.

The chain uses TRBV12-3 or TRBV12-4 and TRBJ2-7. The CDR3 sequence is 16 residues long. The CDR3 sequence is CASSSTERRTPYEQYF.

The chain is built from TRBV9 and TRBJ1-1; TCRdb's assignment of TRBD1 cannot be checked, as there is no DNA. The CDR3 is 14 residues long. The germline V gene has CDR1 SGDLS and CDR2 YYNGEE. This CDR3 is CASSVVGQNTEAFF.

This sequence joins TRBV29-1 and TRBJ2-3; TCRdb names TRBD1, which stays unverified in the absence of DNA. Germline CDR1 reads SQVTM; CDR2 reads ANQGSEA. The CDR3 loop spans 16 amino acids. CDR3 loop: CSVTLSQTRQDDTQYF.

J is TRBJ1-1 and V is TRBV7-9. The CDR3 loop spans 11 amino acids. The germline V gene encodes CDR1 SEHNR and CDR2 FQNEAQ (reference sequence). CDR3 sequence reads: CASSLETEAFF.